This T cell receptor beta chain was profiled in a study of blood T cells in healthy people across ages (dated by TCRdb to between 2015 and 2016). Regarding the research as a whole: In model experiments, template switching captured about one uniquely barcoded TCR beta cDNA molecule for every two T cells. To track age-related changes in TCR beta repertoire diversity, the study relied on deep sequencing normalized with unique cDNA molecular identifiers. Four age groups were formed from the donors: young (average 16 years), middle-aged (approximately 41), aged (roughly 59) and long-lived (approximately 78). Donors of different ages were randomly distributed across sequencing lanes to avoid experimental bias. The study analyzed two additional independent replicas of 1 million unique cDNA reads from the same blood draw for two donors, one aged 18 to 30 and one aged 80 or older.

Concerning this clonotype: Its antigen remains unidentified. No qualities accompany the bases; no much larger clone lies one base away.

General findings and caveats noted by the study authors: As age increased, observed TCR beta diversity per million T cells dropped in a roughly linear way, and a significant reduction was already evident by age approximately 40. Donor CMV infection status was unknown, potentially confounding age-related changes in expanded clonotypes. The percentage of naive T cells measured by flow cytometry correlated strongly with observed TCR beta diversity. Estimates of total diversity based on one million sequenced T cells were considered lower bounds and underestimates. The long-lived group showed more naive CD4+ T cells, fewer expanded clones and increased TCR diversity than the aged group, suggesting age selection. Bulk unsorted PBMC profiling prevented conclusive comparison of naive and antigen-experienced compartments.

The roughly 37 donors, aged roughly 6 to 95 years, were systemically healthy Caucasian individuals from Russia. Each donor gave approximately 9.3 milliliters of peripheral blood, collected into EDTA-treated Vacutainer tubes. PBMCs were isolated by Ficoll-Paque density-gradient centrifugation, with at least 7 million obtained per sample. Trizol reagent was used to extract total RNA from the PBMCs, yielding at least 5.5 micrograms per sample. Naive CD45RAhigh/CD27high T cell percentages were measured by flow cytometry on a PBMC aliquot from every donor. The library was prepared using 5' RACE. TCRdb shows the sequencer as Illumina HiSeq 2500. A second PCR of 7 to 11 cycles was run with a J-beta primer mix and a sample-barcoded 5' primer. A template-switch 5' adaptor carrying 12 random nucleotides introduced a unique molecular identifier onto each TCR beta cDNA molecule. Each sample yielded at least 3 million CDR3-containing paired-end reads. All of the RNA was converted into first-strand cDNA using the Mint cDNA synthesis kit, with a TRBC-specific oligonucleotide serving as the primer. After uracil-DNA glycosylase treatment, a first 18-cycle PCR used universal primers M1SS and BC2_uni_R on all cDNA. The published analysis was carried out like this. For normalization, 1 million high-quality reads, each with a distinct molecular identifier, were randomly selected from each sample. Reads sharing molecular identifiers were discarded rather than binned into consensus sequences. CDR3 identification, clonotype clustering and error correction used MiTCR with a Q25 quality threshold and the strictest error-elimination algorithm. Lower-bound total TCR beta diversity was estimated with a nonparametric unseen species model using Euler transformation. TCRdb's own reprocessing of the public reads used fastp at Q25 and MiXCR and kept productive beta chains. When rows share a CDR3 protein, they turn into one entry using the most common DNA and genes. In this record, the V and J calls reflect TCRdb's handling and not the investigators' own analysis. Across this sample there are 1.4 million or so distinct CDR3 sequences, with less than 45% seen only once. The top ten hold about 4.1% of the sample.

Trimming costs V 2 bases and J 7 bases, and their ends lie 11 bases apart. CDR1 SEHNR and CDR2 FQNEAQ were looked up in the germline V gene (reference sequence). Its CDR3 holds 13 amino acids, cysteine through phenylalanine. The CDR3 DNA has 39 bases and is translated from base 1. In this chain, TRBV7-9 is recombined with TRBJ1-2, with TRBD1 as a weak D call on 6 bases. This receptor was identified in a woman aged 18-29 years in good health. Sequencing was performed on blood. The CDR3 has the sequence CASSLLGAVGYTF. At the DNA level, the sequence is TGTGCCAGCAGCTTACTGGGGGCGGTTGGCTACACCTTC.